The present entry profiles one TCR beta chain with its context. V lost 6 bases and J lost 0, with 27 bases in between. Germline V gene sequence: CDR1 SQVTM, CDR2 ANQGSEA. The CDR3 is made up of 19 amino acids. This record comes from a study of blood T cells in healthy people across ages. With a J-beta primer mix and a sample-barcoded 5' primer, a second PCR ran roughly 6 to 11 cycles. No fewer than 2.5 million CDR3-containing paired-end reads came from each sample. MiXCR, run by TCRdb on the 5' RACE reads, gives a single entry per CDR3 protein. This sample has over a million distinct CDR3 sequences, with approximately 60% found just once.

Sequences were obtained from blood. The receptor's source is a young man in good health. The chain employs TRBV29-1 and TRBJ2-1; maybe TRBD1 (6 bases). CDR3 in amino acids: CSVPSWDTLIQSSYNEQFF. Here the CDR3 DNA reads TGCAGCGTCCCCAGTTGGGACACTTTAATACAATCCTCCTACAATGAGCAGTTCTTC.